This T cell receptor beta chain is from a study of regulatory T cells in long-lasting Graves disease. Overall study: Antithyroid drug use was under 3 months in newly diagnosed Graves' patients. Study-level results: Not thyroid tissue but only peripheral blood was studied. Persistent disease preferred TRBV28, TRBJ1-2 and TRBJ2-5; new disease, TRBV20-1 and TRBJ2-1. Persistent patients shared under 3,000 public clonotypes among themselves. Newly diagnosed patients shared fewer, at 900 to 1,000.

The CDR3 contains 15 residues. Germline CDR1 and CDR2: MNHEY and SVGEGT. V shed 7 bases, J shed 4 bases, and the junction held 6 bases outside the gene matches. Turning to this clonotype: Its matching antigen is unknown.

Time point described: newly diagnosed GD, antithyroid drugs for less than 3 months. Generation of the TCR library employed RNA extracted from PBMCs. Both iRepertoire HTBI primers and Arm-PCR of CDR3 regions were used to build the TCR beta libraries. Using its own MiXCR run on the multiplex PCR reads, TCRdb lists one record per CDR3 protein. The sample comprises 240,000 or so distinct CDR3 sequences, 20% of which are singletons, and over 11% rests with the top ten. The chain is built from TRBV6-2 or TRBV6-3 and TRBJ1-5; 11 nucleotides match TRBD1. The specimen was peripheral blood mononuclear cells (PBMCs), collected at new diagnosis, from a patient treated with antithyroid drugs. The sequence was collected from a female donor with Graves disease. The CDR3 region is CASTGGQGENQPQHF. CDR3 DNA sequence: TGTGCCAGCACTGGGGGACAGGGGGAGAATCAGCCCCAGCATTTT.